This T cell receptor beta chain was captured in a study of cytomegalovirus exposure and HLA in healthy donors (dated by TCRdb to 2015 to 2018). Concerning the study at large: An earlier analysis of under 600 of the donors reported 250 to 300 Gb of sequence data and some 100 million unique TCR beta sequences from around 200 million T cells. All discovery cohort repertoires had been generated using a single sequencing platform. A separate validation cohort of some 130 different subjects was used in addition to the 666-subject first cohort. An early release that covered around 590 HLA-typed donors contained about 300 gigabases of sequencing data and 65 million to 100 million unique TCR sequences. The later analysis used no new phenotypic data to find candidate immune exposures, relying instead on TCR beta sequences and their occurrence across donors. In a later analysis, previously published TCR beta repertoires from 670 or so donors were re-analyzed and high-resolution HLA genotyping was added so that TCR occurrence patterns could be studied. Across approximately 400 genotyped donors of the cohort, an average of approximately 240,000 unique TCR beta nucleotide sequences per donor were sequenced, and roughly a sixth of those sequences were non-productive. The T cell repertoires of roughly 660 subjects were profiled by immunosequencing and related to cytomegalovirus serostatus. Among the roughly 400 genotyped donors, approximately 76% belonged to the genetic ancestry cluster associated with self-reported Caucasian donors. To decide whether each TCR beta V gene segment behaved as functional or pseudogenic, an earlier analysis of fewer than 750 of the donors relied on high-throughput TCR beta sequencing. Because of strong linkage in the cohort, roughly five DR-DQ haplotypes were treated as single units for association and clustering. In a later genetic analysis, genome-wide SNP genotypes for about 65% of the roughly 670 donors were used, and that subset was treated as a discovery cohort. Both class I and class II loci were covered by HLA typing, at four-digit resolution. To predict cytomegalovirus infection status, the study combined high-throughput TCR immunosequencing, statistical association of individual TCRs with disease status, and machine learning. Donor age, sex, ethnicity and CMV serostatus were compiled together with the repertoire data. The number of donors typed differed by locus, with roughly 629-640 for A, B, C, DRB1 and DQB1, roughly 550 for DQA1, 600 to 610 for DPA1, and over 400 for DPB1. The aim of the study was to test whether cataloging public T cell receptors could identify signatures of past pathogen exposure.

A word on this clone: Its antigen remains unidentified. Base qualities are not provided; no much larger clone lies one nucleotide away.

Library construction relied on the immunoSEQ multiplex PCR assay. For the multiplex PCR, a mixture combining 60 forward primers for TCR Vbeta segments and 13 reverse primers for TCR Jbeta segments was used. Amplification of the CDR3 region of rearranged TCR beta genes was performed with a multiplex PCR assay on genomic DNA. Amplified TCR beta libraries were sequenced as 87-base-pair reads on the Illumina HiSeq System. In the authors' own workflow: In a later analysis, about 80 million unique TCR beta chains were counted across the roughly 670 repertoires, and roughly 11 million of these chains were shared by at least two donors. Raw reads were error-corrected and collapsed into unique sequences by a nearest-neighbor algorithm in which closely related sequences were merged to remove PCR and sequencing errors. CDR3 sequences were aligned to IMGT reference sequences to assign V, D and J gene segments. For a sequence to be retained, a match of at least six nucleotides to both a V gene segment and a J gene segment was required. Rearrangements were classified as productive when the CDR3 lacked stop codons and remained in frame with V and J, and all other rearrangements were classified as non-productive. Following IMGT convention, CDR3 was defined as the stretch from the second conserved V-encoded cysteine up to the conserved J-encoded phenylalanine. The earlier analysis of fewer than 700 of the donors excluded sequences that lacked an unambiguous match to a single V gene segment. An earlier analysis of several hundred of the donors called V segments functional above 56.7% productive rearrangements and segregating when the between-donor standard deviation exceeded 5%. A statistical classification framework was built to diagnose cytomegalovirus status from the catalog of TCR beta chain sequences. In a later analysis, TCR nucleotide sequences were compared against IMGT/GENE-DB human TR gene sequences so that V and J genes could be assigned. Using the TCRdist pipeline, a later analysis assigned CDR3 sequences along with most-parsimonious VDJ recombination scenarios. A later analysis defined each TCR beta chain by its CDR3 amino acid sequence plus V-gene family, and excluded reads lacking a unique V-gene family. In a later analysis, 500 to 650 highly shared, low-generation-probability nucleotide sequences were removed to address suspected cross-contamination and a sequencing artifact. In a later analysis, a clonal expansion index for each public chain was calculated from normalized within-repertoire ranks of inferred template counts. A later analysis computed generation probabilities with a VDJ recombination model fitted to out-of-frame rearrangements, and checked the results against IGoR. In a later analysis, TCR-TCR, TCR-HLA and TCR-CMV co-occurrence was scored with hypergeometric tests, and a repertoire-size bias correction was applied to TCR pairs. False discovery rates were estimated in a later analysis by permuting HLA or CMV assignments 20 times. A later analysis grouped co-occurring TCRs with DBSCAN, adding TCRdist sequence similarity when clustering within HLA-allele-positive subsets. Repertoires with fewer than 30,000 or more than 120,000 public chains were left out of co-occurrence clustering, as were about 5 repertoires with anomalous nucleotide sharing. TCRdb carries this immuneACCESS record with in-frame sequences only. Its versions omit some clonotypes, under half of them owing to an unresolved V gene in the studies checked, with the rest unexplained. V and J calls and clone size follow that table, whereas D and trimming were derived from the DNA. This sample gives about 97,000 clones in total; approximately 82% of them show up just once. Just over 2.5% of the sample rests with the top ten.

The CDR1 and CDR2 encoded by the germline V gene are MGHDK and SYGVNS. Including cysteine and phenylalanine, the CDR3 has 15 amino acids. Only the CDR3 DNA is retained, 45 bases long and in frame from the first base. The V and J ends are trimmed by 0 bases and 6 bases, leaving 14 bases between them. The cohort was made up of approximately 700 healthy bone marrow donors. At the time of sampling, every cohort member was nominally healthy, though immune exposures that went unrecorded were likely present. The donor was CMV seronegative and was included in the group of several hundred seronegative cohort members. A peripheral blood sample was provided by each donor, and peripheral blood mononuclear cells were used for TCR beta sequencing. The Qiagen DNeasy Blood Extraction Kit was used to extract genomic DNA from the blood cell samples. Paper-wide results and their limitations: In a later analysis, HLA-associated TCR beta chains showed more clonal expansion and lower generation probabilities than non-associated chains that were equally common. When HLA alleles, especially DR and DQ, strongly co-occurred, TCR associations were difficult to assign to individual alleles. In a later analysis, most CMV-associated TCR beta chains were found to appear HLA-restricted, with HLA associations seemingly driven largely by CMV exposure. In a later analysis, several top co-occurrence clusters were reported to appear linked to parvovirus B19, influenza, CMV and Epstein-Barr virus. Specific HLA alleles were associated with roughly 16,000 TCR beta sequences at a false discovery rate of 0.05 in a later analysis. Most TCR sequences were observed very rarely across donors, whereas some public TCRs were present in many individuals. This cohort had only TCR beta chains sequenced, and the lack of alpha or paired-chain data limited which features could be detected. Correlated functional status among segregating V segments might reflect linkage disequilibrium, but an unknown experimental factor could not be ruled out. A total of 164 TCR beta chains were listed by the study as associated with cytomegalovirus. A later analysis found that TCR association rates varied across HLA loci, with DRB1 alleles showing the most associated TCRs and HLA-C alleles the fewest. Presence/absence analyses assumed roughly uniform sequencing depth across donors, an assumption that may not hold. In an earlier analysis of more than 500 of the donors, most TCR beta V segments appeared in productive rearrangements about 87% or about 30% of the time, broadly matching IMGT annotations. A further reported finding was that TCR beta sequences accurately predicted the HLA-A and HLA-B alleles for most subjects in the first cohort. For the cohort, immune exposure information was limited to CMV serostatus. Because counts were too low, about 18 rarely observed V segments, including chromosome 9 orphons, were excluded from the earlier analysis of some 540 of the donors. Some IMGT-functional V segments, including TRBV6-2 and TRBV6-3, could not be told apart with the 87-base-pair reads, so those segments were excluded. A later genetic analysis associated a missense DCLRE1C variant with V-gene and J-gene trimming of TCR beta chains, and an independent cohort replicated the association. Because HLA typing was unavailable for some donors at each locus, only the typed subset was used in association tests. According to a later genetic analysis, donors in an Asian-associated ancestry cluster had fewer N-insertions in productive TCRs than the approximately 610-donor mean. The authors suggested that the approach could potentially be generalized to other disease states and immunological phenotypes. A cluster of highly shared sequence variants was judged likely to be a technical artifact of the sequencing pipeline. Three of the identified cytomegalovirus-associated TCR beta chains were confirmed in vitro to be specific for cytomegalovirus antigens. The classifier was reported to diagnose cytomegalovirus status with high specificity and sensitivity in both the original and validation cohorts.

The sequence links TRBV25-1 to TRBJ1-2; the best D guess is TRBD1, with 6 bases matching. This TCR derives from a man aged 35-49 years in good health and CMV-seronegative. The sequenced material came from PBMCs. The CDR3 reads CASSEYWSGDHGYTF. Read as DNA, the sequence is TGTGCCAGCAGTGAATATTGGTCAGGGGATCATGGCTACACCTTC.